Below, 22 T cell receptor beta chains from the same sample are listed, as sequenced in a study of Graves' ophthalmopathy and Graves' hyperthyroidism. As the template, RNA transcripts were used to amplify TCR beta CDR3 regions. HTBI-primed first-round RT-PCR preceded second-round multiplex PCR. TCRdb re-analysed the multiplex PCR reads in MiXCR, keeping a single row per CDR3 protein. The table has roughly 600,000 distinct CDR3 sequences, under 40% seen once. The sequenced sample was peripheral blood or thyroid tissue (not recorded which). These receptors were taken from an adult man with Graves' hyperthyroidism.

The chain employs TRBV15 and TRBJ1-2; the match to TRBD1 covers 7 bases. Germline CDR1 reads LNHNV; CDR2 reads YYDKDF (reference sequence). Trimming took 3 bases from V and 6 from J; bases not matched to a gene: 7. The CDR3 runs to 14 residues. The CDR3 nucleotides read TGTGCCACCAGCAGTTATTTCCAGGGGGATGGCTACACCTTC. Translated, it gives CATSSYFQGDGYTF. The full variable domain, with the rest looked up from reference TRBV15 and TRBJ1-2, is DAMVIQNPRYQVTQFGKPVTLSCSQTLNHNVMYWYQQKSSQAPKLLFHYYDKDFNNEADTPDNFQSRRPNTSFCFLDIRSPGLGDTAMYLCATSSYFQGDGYTFGSGTRLTVV.

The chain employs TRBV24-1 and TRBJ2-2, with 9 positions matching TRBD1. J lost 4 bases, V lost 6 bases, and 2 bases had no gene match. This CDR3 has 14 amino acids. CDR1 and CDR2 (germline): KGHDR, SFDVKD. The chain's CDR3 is CATSRTGATGELFF. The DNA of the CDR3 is TGTGCCACCAGTAGGACAGGGGCCACCGGGGAGCTGTTTTTT.

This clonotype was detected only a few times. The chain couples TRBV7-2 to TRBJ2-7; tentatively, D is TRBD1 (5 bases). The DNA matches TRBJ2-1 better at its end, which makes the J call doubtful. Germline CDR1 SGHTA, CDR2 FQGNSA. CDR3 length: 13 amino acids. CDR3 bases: TGTGCCAGCACCCTAATGACAGCCAGTGAGCAGTTCTTC. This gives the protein CASTLMTASEQFF.

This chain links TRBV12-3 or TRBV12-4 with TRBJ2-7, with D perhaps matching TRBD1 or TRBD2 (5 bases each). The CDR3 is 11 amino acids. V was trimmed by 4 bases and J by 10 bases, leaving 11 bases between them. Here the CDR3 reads CASSYMGEQYF. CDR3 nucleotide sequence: TGTGCCAGCAGTTACATGGGGGAACAGTACTTC.

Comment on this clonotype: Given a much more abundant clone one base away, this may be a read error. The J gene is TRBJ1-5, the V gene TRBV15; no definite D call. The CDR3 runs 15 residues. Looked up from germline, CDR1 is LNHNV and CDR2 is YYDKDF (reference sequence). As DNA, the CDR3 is TGTGCCACCAGCAGAGGTTTTGGTCCGAATCAGCGCCAGCATTTT. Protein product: CATSRGFGPNQRQHF.

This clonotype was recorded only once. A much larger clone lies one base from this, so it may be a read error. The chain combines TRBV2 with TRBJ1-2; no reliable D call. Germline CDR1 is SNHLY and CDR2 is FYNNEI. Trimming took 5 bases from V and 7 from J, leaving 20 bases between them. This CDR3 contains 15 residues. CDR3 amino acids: CASSYSKAEARGYTF. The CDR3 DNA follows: TGTGCCAGCAGTTACTCGAAGGCGGAGGCCCGTGGCTACACCTTC.

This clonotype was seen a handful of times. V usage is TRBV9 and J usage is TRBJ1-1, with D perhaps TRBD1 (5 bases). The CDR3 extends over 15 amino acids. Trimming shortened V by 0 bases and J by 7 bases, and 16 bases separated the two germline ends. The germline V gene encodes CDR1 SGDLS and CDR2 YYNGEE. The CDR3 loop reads CASSVVDTGKGEAFF. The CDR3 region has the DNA TGTGCCAGCAGCGTAGTGGACACCGGGAAGGGTGAAGCTTTCTTT.

The CDR3 sequence: CAISESGEGEQYF. CDR3 DNA sequence: TGTGCCATCAGTGAGTCCGGGGAAGGTGAGCAGTACTTC. The chain uses TRBV10-3 and TRBJ2-7; D is possibly TRBD2 (5 bases). Germline V CDR1 and CDR2: ENHRY, SYGVKD. Trimming took 0 bases from V and 7 from J, leaving 10 bases between them. The CDR3 has 13 residues.

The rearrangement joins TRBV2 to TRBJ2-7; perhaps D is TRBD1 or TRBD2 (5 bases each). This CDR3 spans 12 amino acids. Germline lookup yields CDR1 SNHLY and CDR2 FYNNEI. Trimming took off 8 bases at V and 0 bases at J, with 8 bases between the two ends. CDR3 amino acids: CASGTRSYEQYF. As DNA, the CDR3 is TGTGCCAGCGGGACCCGCTCCTACGAGCAGTACTTC. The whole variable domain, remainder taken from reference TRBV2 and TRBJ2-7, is EPEVTQTPSHQVTQMGQEVILRCVPISNHLYFYWYRQILGQKVEFLVSFYNNEISEKSEIFDDQFSVERPDGSNFTLKIRSTKLEDSAMYFCASGTRSYEQYFGPGTRLTVT.

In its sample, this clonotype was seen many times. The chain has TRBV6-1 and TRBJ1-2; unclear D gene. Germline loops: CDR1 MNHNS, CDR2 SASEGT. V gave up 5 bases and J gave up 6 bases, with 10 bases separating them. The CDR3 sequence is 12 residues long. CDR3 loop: CASSSDWDGYTF. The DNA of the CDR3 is TGTGCCAGCAGTTCTGACTGGGATGGCTACACCTTC.

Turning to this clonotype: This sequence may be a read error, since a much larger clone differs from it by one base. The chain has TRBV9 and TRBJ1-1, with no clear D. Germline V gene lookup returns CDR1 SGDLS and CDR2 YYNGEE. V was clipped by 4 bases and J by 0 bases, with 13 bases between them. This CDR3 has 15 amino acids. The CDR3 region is CASSPRRSMNTEAFF. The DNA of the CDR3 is TGTGCCAGCAGCCCACGGAGGTCGATGAACACTGAAGCTTTCTTT.

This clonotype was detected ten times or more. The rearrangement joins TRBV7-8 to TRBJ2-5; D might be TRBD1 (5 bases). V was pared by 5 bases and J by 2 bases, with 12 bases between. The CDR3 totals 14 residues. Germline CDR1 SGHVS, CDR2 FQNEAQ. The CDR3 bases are TGTGCCAGCAGCGAAGGGGTCATTCAAGAGACCCAGTACTTC. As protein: CASSEGVIQETQYF.

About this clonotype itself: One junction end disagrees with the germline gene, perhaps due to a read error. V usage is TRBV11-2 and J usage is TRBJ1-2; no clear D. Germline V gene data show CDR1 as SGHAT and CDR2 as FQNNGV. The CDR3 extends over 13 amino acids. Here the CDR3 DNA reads TGTGCCAGTAGCTTAAGGGAGGGCTATGGCTACACCTTC. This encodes CASSLREGYGYTF.

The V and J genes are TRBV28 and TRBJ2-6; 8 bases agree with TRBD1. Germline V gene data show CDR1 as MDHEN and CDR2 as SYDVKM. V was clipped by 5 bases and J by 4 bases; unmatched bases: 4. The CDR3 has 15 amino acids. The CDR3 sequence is CASSDPGGGANVLTF. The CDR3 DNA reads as TGTGCCAGCAGTGATCCAGGGGGCGGGGCCAACGTCCTGACTTTC. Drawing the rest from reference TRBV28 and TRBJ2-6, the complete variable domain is DVKVTQSSRYLVKRTGEKVFLECVQDMDHENMFWYRQDPGLGLRLIYFSYDVKMKEKGDIPEGYSVSREKKERFSLILESASTNQTSMYLCASSDPGGGANVLTFGAGSRLTVL.

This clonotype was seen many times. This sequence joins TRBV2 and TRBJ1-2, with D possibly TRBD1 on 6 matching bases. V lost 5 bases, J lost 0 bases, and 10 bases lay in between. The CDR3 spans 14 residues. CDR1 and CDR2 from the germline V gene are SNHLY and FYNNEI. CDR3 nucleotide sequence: TGTGCCAGCAGTTCCCGGGGGCCTAACTATGGCTACACCTTC. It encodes CASSSRGPNYGYTF.

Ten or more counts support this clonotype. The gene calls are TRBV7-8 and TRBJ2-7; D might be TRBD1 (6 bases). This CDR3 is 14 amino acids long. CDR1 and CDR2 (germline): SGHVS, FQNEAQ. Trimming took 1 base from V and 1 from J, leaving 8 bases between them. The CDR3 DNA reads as TGTGCCAGCAGCTTAGTTCAGGGGTCCTACGAGCAGTACTTC. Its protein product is CASSLVQGSYEQYF.

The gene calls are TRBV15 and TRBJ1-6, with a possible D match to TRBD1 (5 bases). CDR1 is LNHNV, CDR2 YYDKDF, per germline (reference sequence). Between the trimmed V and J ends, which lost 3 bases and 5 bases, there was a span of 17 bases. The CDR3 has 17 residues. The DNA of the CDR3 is TGTGCCACCAGCAGCTCGAGAGCCGGGACGGATAATTCACCCCTCCACTTT. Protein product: CATSSSRAGTDNSPLHF.

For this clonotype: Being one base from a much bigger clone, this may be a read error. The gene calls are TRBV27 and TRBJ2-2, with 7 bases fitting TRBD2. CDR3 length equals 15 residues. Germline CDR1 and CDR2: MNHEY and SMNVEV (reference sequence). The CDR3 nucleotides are TGTGCCAGCAGTTTGCGGGGGACGAACACCGGGGAGCTGGTTTTT. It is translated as CASSLRGTNTGELVF.

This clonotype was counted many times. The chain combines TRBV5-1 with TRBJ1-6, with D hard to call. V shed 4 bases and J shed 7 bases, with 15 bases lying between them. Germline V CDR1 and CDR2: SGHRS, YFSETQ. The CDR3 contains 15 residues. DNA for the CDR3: TGCGCCAGCAGCCAGGCCAGCGGACTCAATTCACCCCTCCACTTT. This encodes CASSQASGLNSPLHF.

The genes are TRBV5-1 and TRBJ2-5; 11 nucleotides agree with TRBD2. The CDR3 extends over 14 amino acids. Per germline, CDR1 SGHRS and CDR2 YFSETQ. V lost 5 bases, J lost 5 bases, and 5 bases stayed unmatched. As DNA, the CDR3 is TGCGCCAGCAGTCGGACTAGCGGGTTGGAGACCCAGTACTTC. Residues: CASSRTSGLETQYF.

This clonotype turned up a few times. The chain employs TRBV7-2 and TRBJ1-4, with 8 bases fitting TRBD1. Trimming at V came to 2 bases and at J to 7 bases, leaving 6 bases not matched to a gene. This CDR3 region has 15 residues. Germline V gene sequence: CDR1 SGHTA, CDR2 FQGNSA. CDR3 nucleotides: TGTGCCAGCAGCTTATCCACAGGGGGTGGTGAAAAACTGTTTTTT. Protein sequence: CASSLSTGGGEKLFF.

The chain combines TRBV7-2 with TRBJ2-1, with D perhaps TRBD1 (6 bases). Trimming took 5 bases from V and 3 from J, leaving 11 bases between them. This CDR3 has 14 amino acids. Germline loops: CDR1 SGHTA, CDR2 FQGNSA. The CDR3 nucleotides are TGTGCCAGCAGCCCCGGACAGTACTACAATGAGCAGTTCTTC. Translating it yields CASSPGQYYNEQFF.